This entry features one T cell receptor (beta chain) sequence. The antigen remains unidentified. The CDR3 is 15 amino acids. CDR1 is LGHNA, CDR2 YNFKEQ, per germline. The V end lost 0 bases, the J end lost 2 bases, and 10 bases lay between the germline ends. The data were obtained in a study of cytomegalovirus exposure and HLA in healthy donors. Regarding the study as a whole: In an earlier analysis, most TCR beta V segments were productive about 90% or about 30% of the time.

PCR employed 60 Vbeta and 13 Jbeta primers. Clones were read by immunoSEQ multiplex PCR, and TCRdb kept only the in-frame ones, dropping some. The sample contains over 200,000 clones, 77% of which appear only once. The source is a woman in her sixties or seventies in good health and CMV-seropositive. The chain recombines TRBV4-2 with TRBJ1-2, with D possibly TRBD1 on 6 matching bases. The specimen was PBMCs. The CDR3 DNA reads as TGTGCCAGCAGCCAAGATTGGGGGCAGAACTATGGCTACACCTTC. As protein: CASSQDWGQNYGYTF.